This T cell receptor (beta chain) is from a study of T cells in Graves' hyperthyroidism and ophthalmopathy. The overall study: Initial diagnosis, before any treatment, was when peripheral blood was collected.

The CDR3 regions of TCR beta were amplified from RNA transcripts. First-round RT-PCR targeting the TCR CDR3 was performed with the HTBI primer set. MiXCR, run by TCRdb on the multiplex PCR reads, gives a single entry per CDR3 protein. The sample holds some 400,000 distinct CDR3 sequences, approximately 12% seen once. Clinical symptoms, serum thyroxine, TRAb, thyroid ultrasound and orbital computed tomography established diagnosis. This clonotype appeared a few times. The CDR3 spans 15 residues. V dropped 2 bases and J dropped 2 bases, with 9 bases sitting between them. The germline gives CDR1 MNHEY, CDR2 SVGAGI.

V is TRBV6-5 and J is TRBJ2-2; D is ambiguous. The clonotype was recovered from a man in his thirties or forties with Graves' hyperthyroidism that later progressed to Graves' ophthalmopathy. The material sequenced was blood. The CDR3 DNA reads TGTGCCAGCAGTTACGTGACGGGTAACACCGGGGAGCTGTTTTTT. Translated, it gives CASSYVTGNTGELFF.